This T cell receptor beta chain was identified during a study of post-analysis software for immune sequencing data (dated by TCRdb to the mid-2010s). Broadly, across the study: Disease courses on record covered relapsing-remitting, secondary progressive and progressive-relapsing multiple sclerosis, though some patients had no subtype annotation. Patient repertoires were compared against ten to eleven previously published healthy control repertoires from donors aged roughly 6 to 25 years. A subset of samples was prepared in parallel using single-end sample barcoding, then pooled and co-amplified after Illumina adapter ligation. What the authors observed across the whole study: When samples were clustered directly using the F measure, samples prepared in the same batch co-clustered strongly, which prompted a batch-effect correction. The multiple sclerosis patient group was slightly younger than the control group. Compared with controls, multiple sclerosis patients had significantly lower normalized Chao1 diversity, a finding suggesting substantial peripheral T-cell clonal expansion. About 5 TRBV segments, including TRBV5-6, TRBV5-1 and TRBV20-1, were significantly more frequent in patients than controls.

Library generation was performed with PCR. The run used an Illumina HiSeq 2500. To reduce PCR and sequencing biases, unique molecular identifiers were built into the TCR beta cDNA libraries. Approximately 500,000 cDNA molecules were obtained for every 1 to 10 million input T cells, so each molecule roughly corresponded to one T cell. Patient libraries were prepared and sequenced with the same protocol used for the earlier healthy control dataset. Within a given batch, samples were prepared together, multiplexed and sequenced on the same HiSeq lane. Per the authors' processing: MIGEC handled the raw barcoded reads, throwing out single-read molecular identifier groups before consensus assembly and CDR3 extraction. VDJtools was used for post-analysis of the clonotype tables, with diversity normalized by down-sampling every dataset to the smallest sample size. To correct batch-related cross-sample contamination, repertoire overlap clustering matched CDR3 amino acid sequences but not nucleotide sequences. TCRdb took the public reads, trimmed them with fastp at Q25, ran MiXCR for clone calling and kept in-frame beta chains. Rows are combined by CDR3 protein, so each entry shows the most common genes and DNA. These V and J calls are TCRdb output, not the study's own analysis. The sample table contains some 690,000 distinct CDR3 sequences; only one count was recorded for around 64% of them. The ten most abundant clones make up 11% of the sample.

The germline V and J ends show losses of 5 bases and 3 bases respectively, and no gene match explains 9 bases of the junction. Spanning cysteine to phenylalanine, the CDR3 consists of 15 amino acids. The DNA shown is the 45-base CDR3, in frame from base 1. Reading the germline V gene gives CDR1 SGHTA and CDR2 FQGNSA. To demonstrate the VDJtools post-analysis software, the study profiled TCR beta repertoires from the peripheral blood of about 13 young patients with multiple sclerosis. Multiple sclerosis patients were children and adolescents aged roughly 6 to 17 years. This clonotype was detected only a few times. This clone's antigen is unknown. Base qualities are not at hand, and no much larger clone is one base apart.

Sample: blood. The chain is made from TRBV7-2 and TRBJ1-1; 7 bases in between match TRBD1. The receptor was isolated from a girl aged 2 to 9 with multiple sclerosis. The CDR3 loop reads CASSPPTGPDTEAFF. At the DNA level, the sequence is TGTGCCAGCAGCCCACCGACAGGGCCGGACACTGAAGCTTTCTTT.